The rows below give T cell receptor beta chains drawn from one sample of a study of T cell responses to AZD1222 COVID-19 vaccine. The data were produced by immunoSEQ multiplex PCR, yet TCRdb's version contains in-frame clones alone and is incomplete. The table has about 150,000 clones, roughly 90% seen once; the top ten hold about 1.6%. The sequencing here drew on peripheral blood, taken 28 days after the second AZD1222 dose. All receptors derive from an adult who received the AZD1222 COVID-19 vaccine. CDR3s include the opening cysteine and the closing phenylalanine or tryptophan. A D gene is named only where the DNA matches it firmly. Clone size is not always given. Where it is, it says once, few, many or a class for expanded clones.

TRBV11-2,.,TRBD2,TRBJ2-7,CASSLVWTRGAEQYF,TGTGCCAGCAGCTTAGTTTGGACTAGAGGGGCCGAGCAGTACTTC
TRBV13,.,.,TRBJ2-3,CASSLGTDTQYF,TGTGCCAGCAGCTTGGGCACAGATACGCAGTATTTT
TRBV5-1,.,.,TRBJ1-2,CASSLGQLPRRGYTF,TGCGCCAGCAGCTTGGGACAGCTTCCCAGAAGAGGCTACACCTTC
TRBV6-5,.,TRBD1,TRBJ1-2,CASTWDRPGTRGYTF,TGTGCCAGCACCTGGGACAGGCCGGGTACTAGGGGCTACACCTTC
TRBV28,.,.,TRBJ1-2,CASSLAGSGYTF,TGTGCCAGCAGTTTGGCGGGGAGCGGCTACACCTTC
TRBV4-1,.,.,TRBJ1-5,CASSAVGSNQPQHF,TGCGCCAGCAGCGCCGTAGGGAGCAATCAGCCCCAGCATTTT
TRBV5-1,.,.,TRBJ1-4,CASSLSVAGSTNEKLFF,TGCGCCAGCAGCTTGTCGGTCGCAGGATCAACTAATGAAAAACTGTTTTTT
TRBV7-3,few,TRBD2,TRBJ2-1,CASSRSGNEQFF,TGTGCCAGCAGCCGTAGCGGGAATGAGCAGTTCTTC
TRBV9,.,.,TRBJ2-1,CASSIQGLENNEQFF,TGTGCCAGCAGCATACAAGGACTGGAAAACAATGAGCAGTTCTTC
TRBV3-1/TRBV3-2,.,TRBD2,TRBJ2-1,CASSLPQLAGGRGEQFF,TGTGCCAGCAGCCTTCCTCAACTAGCGGGGGGGCGCGGTGAGCAGTTCTTC
TRBV5-4,.,TRBD1,TRBJ1-5,CASSLEVGTGSHQPQHF,TGTGCCAGCAGCTTGGAGGTCGGGACAGGGAGTCATCAGCCCCAGCATTTT
TRBV9,.,TRBD2,TRBJ2-1,CASSSPLAGRDYGQFF,TGTGCCAGCAGCTCTCCACTAGCGGGTAGAGACTATGGGCAGTTCTTC
TRBV7-9,.,.,TRBJ1-1,CASSSDGGNTEAFF,TGTGCCAGCAGCTCGGACGGAGGGAACACTGAAGCTTTCTTT
TRBV14,once,.,TRBJ1-1,CASSQAPGTAEAFF,TGTGCCAGCAGCCAGGCTCCAGGGACCGCTGAAGCTTTCTTT
TRBV6-5,.,.,TRBJ1-4,CASRGRTNEKLFF,TGTGCCAGCAGGGGCCGGACTAATGAAAAACTGTTTTTT
TRBV28,few,.,TRBJ1-3,CASRPRVSSGNTIYF,TGTGCCAGCAGGCCCAGGGTGAGCTCTGGAAACACCATATATTTT
TRBV7-9,.,.,TRBJ2-2,CASSLGGTSLTGELFF,TGTGCCAGCAGCTTAGGTGGCACGTCGCTCACCGGGGAGCTGTTTTTT
TRBV4-1,.,.,TRBJ1-1,CASSNSPKNTEAFF,TGCGCCAGCAGCAACTCCCCGAAGAACACTGAAGCTTTCTTT
TRBV28,.,.,TRBJ2-7,CASSLSGAYEQYF,TGTGCCAGCAGTTTATCGGGGGCCTACGAGCAGTACTTC
TRBV5-6,.,.,TRBJ1-5,CASSLYGAGQPQHF,TGTGCCAGCAGCTTGTACGGGGCGGGCCAGCCCCAGCATTTT
TRBV19,.,.,TRBJ1-1,CASFSTPRANRATEAFF,TGTGCCAGTTTTTCTACCCCCCGGGCCAATCGGGCCACTGAAGCTTTCTTT
TRBV3-1/TRBV3-2,.,.,TRBJ2-5,CASSRSRQETQYF,TGTGCCAGCAGCAGGTCTCGCCAAGAGACCCAGTACTTC
TRBV3-1/TRBV3-2,.,.,TRBJ2-2,CASSSFRGGELFF,TGTGCCAGCAGCTCCTTTCGTGGCGGGGAGCTGTTTTTT
TRBV9,.,.,TRBJ2-5,CASSAGTLETQYF,TGTGCCAGCAGCGCCGGGACCTTAGAGACCCAGTACTTC
TRBV5-1,once,TRBD2,TRBJ2-1,CASSLEAGVNEQFF,TGCGCCAGCAGCTTGGAAGCGGGGGTCAATGAGCAGTTCTTC
TRBV28,.,.,TRBJ1-2,CASRAPYGYTF,TGTGCCAGCAGAGCTCCATATGGCTACACCTTC
TRBV11-2,once,.,TRBJ1-3,CASSPRDLAISGNTIYF,TGTGCCAGCAGCCCCCGGGATTTAGCCATCTCTGGAAACACCATATATTTT
TRBV28,.,TRBD1,TRBJ2-4,CASSLGTVKKNIQYF,TGTGCCAGCAGTTTAGGGACAGTAAAAAAAAACATTCAGTACTTC
TRBV6-5,.,.,TRBJ1-1,CATRDGIGEAFF,TGTGCCACCCGGGACGGAATAGGTGAAGCTTTCTTT
TRBV5-1,few,.,TRBJ1-1,CASSPGPSNTEAFF,TGCGCCAGCAGCCCGGGACCGTCGAACACTGAAGCTTTCTTT
TRBV11-1,.,.,TRBJ2-7,CASSLEGGIYEQYF,TGTGCCAGCAGCTTAGAGGGTGGCATCTACGAGCAGTACTTC
TRBV11-2,.,TRBD1,TRBJ1-4,CASSPRDSNEKLFF,TGTGCCAGCAGCCCCCGGGACAGTAATGAAAAACTGTTTTTT
TRBV18,.,TRBD2,TRBJ2-2,CASSPPSGRAAGELFF,TGTGCCAGCTCACCACCGAGCGGGAGGGCCGCCGGGGAGCTGTTTTTT
TRBV29-1,.,.,TRBJ2-1,CSVPDPLYVDEQFF,TGCAGCGTCCCAGACCCCCTATACGTCGATGAGCAGTTCTTC
TRBV18,.,TRBD1,TRBJ1-2,CASSPTGDYGYTF,TGTGCCAGCTCACCGACAGGGGACTATGGCTACACCTTC
TRBV27,few,.,TRBJ1-2,CASRPGVVYGYTF,TGTGCCAGCCGCCCCGGGGTGGTTTATGGCTACACCTTC
TRBV12-5,.,.,TRBJ2-2,CASGKTAGFGTGELFF,TGTGCTAGTGGAAAAACCGCGGGTTTCGGGACCGGGGAGCTGTTTTTT
TRBV15,.,.,TRBJ1-1,CATTPSRQREAFF,TGTGCCACCACCCCCTCCCGGCAGAGAGAAGCTTTCTTT
TRBV5-1,.,TRBD2,TRBJ2-7,CASSLVGLAGVEQYF,TGCGCCAGCAGCTTGGTGGGACTAGCGGGAGTAGAGCAGTACTTC
TRBV10-1,.,.,TRBJ2-1,CASSEGPVRNEQFF,TGCGCCAGCAGTGAAGGACCGGTGCGGAATGAGCAGTTCTTC
TRBV9,.,.,TRBJ2-1,CASSVLVYNEQFF,TGTGCCAGCAGCGTACTAGTCTACAATGAGCAGTTCTTC
TRBV2,.,.,TRBJ2-6,CASRRKGSSGANVLTF,TGTGCCAGCAGGAGGAAGGGGAGCTCTGGGGCCAACGTCCTGACTTTC
TRBV6-6,.,.,TRBJ1-1,CASIQNTFTEAFF,TGTGCCAGCATTCAAAATACTTTCACTGAAGCTTTCTTT
TRBV5-1,.,.,TRBJ1-2,CASSWGMDGAIGYTF,TGCGCCAGCAGCTGGGGGATGGACGGGGCCATAGGCTACACCTTC
TRBV7-2,.,.,TRBJ1-1,CASSFSSRSFWGGRTEAFF,TGTGCCAGCAGCTTCTCGTCAAGGAGTTTTTGGGGGGGGAGGACTGAAGCTTTCTTT